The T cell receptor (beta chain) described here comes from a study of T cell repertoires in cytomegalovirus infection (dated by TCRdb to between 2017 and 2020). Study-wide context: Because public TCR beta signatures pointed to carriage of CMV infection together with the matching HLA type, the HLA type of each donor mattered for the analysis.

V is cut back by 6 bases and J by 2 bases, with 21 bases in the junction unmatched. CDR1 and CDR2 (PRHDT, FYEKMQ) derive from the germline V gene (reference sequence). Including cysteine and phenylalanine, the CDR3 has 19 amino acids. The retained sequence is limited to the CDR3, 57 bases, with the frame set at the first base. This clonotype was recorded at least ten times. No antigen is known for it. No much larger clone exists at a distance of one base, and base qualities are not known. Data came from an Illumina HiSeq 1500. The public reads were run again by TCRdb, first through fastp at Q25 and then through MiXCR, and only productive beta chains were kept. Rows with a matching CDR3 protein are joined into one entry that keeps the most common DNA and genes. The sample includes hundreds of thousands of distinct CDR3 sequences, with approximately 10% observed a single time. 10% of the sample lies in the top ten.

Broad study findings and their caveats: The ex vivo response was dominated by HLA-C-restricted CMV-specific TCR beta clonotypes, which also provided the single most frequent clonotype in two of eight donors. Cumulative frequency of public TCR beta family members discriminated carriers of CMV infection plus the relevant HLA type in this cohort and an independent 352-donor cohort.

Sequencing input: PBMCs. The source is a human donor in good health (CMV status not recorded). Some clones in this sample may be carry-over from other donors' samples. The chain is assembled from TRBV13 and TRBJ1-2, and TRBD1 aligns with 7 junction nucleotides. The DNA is TGTGCCAGCAGGACGTCAGGGGTTATCAGGGGACAGAGGAACTATGGCTACACCTTC. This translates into CASRTSGVIRGQRNYGYTF.